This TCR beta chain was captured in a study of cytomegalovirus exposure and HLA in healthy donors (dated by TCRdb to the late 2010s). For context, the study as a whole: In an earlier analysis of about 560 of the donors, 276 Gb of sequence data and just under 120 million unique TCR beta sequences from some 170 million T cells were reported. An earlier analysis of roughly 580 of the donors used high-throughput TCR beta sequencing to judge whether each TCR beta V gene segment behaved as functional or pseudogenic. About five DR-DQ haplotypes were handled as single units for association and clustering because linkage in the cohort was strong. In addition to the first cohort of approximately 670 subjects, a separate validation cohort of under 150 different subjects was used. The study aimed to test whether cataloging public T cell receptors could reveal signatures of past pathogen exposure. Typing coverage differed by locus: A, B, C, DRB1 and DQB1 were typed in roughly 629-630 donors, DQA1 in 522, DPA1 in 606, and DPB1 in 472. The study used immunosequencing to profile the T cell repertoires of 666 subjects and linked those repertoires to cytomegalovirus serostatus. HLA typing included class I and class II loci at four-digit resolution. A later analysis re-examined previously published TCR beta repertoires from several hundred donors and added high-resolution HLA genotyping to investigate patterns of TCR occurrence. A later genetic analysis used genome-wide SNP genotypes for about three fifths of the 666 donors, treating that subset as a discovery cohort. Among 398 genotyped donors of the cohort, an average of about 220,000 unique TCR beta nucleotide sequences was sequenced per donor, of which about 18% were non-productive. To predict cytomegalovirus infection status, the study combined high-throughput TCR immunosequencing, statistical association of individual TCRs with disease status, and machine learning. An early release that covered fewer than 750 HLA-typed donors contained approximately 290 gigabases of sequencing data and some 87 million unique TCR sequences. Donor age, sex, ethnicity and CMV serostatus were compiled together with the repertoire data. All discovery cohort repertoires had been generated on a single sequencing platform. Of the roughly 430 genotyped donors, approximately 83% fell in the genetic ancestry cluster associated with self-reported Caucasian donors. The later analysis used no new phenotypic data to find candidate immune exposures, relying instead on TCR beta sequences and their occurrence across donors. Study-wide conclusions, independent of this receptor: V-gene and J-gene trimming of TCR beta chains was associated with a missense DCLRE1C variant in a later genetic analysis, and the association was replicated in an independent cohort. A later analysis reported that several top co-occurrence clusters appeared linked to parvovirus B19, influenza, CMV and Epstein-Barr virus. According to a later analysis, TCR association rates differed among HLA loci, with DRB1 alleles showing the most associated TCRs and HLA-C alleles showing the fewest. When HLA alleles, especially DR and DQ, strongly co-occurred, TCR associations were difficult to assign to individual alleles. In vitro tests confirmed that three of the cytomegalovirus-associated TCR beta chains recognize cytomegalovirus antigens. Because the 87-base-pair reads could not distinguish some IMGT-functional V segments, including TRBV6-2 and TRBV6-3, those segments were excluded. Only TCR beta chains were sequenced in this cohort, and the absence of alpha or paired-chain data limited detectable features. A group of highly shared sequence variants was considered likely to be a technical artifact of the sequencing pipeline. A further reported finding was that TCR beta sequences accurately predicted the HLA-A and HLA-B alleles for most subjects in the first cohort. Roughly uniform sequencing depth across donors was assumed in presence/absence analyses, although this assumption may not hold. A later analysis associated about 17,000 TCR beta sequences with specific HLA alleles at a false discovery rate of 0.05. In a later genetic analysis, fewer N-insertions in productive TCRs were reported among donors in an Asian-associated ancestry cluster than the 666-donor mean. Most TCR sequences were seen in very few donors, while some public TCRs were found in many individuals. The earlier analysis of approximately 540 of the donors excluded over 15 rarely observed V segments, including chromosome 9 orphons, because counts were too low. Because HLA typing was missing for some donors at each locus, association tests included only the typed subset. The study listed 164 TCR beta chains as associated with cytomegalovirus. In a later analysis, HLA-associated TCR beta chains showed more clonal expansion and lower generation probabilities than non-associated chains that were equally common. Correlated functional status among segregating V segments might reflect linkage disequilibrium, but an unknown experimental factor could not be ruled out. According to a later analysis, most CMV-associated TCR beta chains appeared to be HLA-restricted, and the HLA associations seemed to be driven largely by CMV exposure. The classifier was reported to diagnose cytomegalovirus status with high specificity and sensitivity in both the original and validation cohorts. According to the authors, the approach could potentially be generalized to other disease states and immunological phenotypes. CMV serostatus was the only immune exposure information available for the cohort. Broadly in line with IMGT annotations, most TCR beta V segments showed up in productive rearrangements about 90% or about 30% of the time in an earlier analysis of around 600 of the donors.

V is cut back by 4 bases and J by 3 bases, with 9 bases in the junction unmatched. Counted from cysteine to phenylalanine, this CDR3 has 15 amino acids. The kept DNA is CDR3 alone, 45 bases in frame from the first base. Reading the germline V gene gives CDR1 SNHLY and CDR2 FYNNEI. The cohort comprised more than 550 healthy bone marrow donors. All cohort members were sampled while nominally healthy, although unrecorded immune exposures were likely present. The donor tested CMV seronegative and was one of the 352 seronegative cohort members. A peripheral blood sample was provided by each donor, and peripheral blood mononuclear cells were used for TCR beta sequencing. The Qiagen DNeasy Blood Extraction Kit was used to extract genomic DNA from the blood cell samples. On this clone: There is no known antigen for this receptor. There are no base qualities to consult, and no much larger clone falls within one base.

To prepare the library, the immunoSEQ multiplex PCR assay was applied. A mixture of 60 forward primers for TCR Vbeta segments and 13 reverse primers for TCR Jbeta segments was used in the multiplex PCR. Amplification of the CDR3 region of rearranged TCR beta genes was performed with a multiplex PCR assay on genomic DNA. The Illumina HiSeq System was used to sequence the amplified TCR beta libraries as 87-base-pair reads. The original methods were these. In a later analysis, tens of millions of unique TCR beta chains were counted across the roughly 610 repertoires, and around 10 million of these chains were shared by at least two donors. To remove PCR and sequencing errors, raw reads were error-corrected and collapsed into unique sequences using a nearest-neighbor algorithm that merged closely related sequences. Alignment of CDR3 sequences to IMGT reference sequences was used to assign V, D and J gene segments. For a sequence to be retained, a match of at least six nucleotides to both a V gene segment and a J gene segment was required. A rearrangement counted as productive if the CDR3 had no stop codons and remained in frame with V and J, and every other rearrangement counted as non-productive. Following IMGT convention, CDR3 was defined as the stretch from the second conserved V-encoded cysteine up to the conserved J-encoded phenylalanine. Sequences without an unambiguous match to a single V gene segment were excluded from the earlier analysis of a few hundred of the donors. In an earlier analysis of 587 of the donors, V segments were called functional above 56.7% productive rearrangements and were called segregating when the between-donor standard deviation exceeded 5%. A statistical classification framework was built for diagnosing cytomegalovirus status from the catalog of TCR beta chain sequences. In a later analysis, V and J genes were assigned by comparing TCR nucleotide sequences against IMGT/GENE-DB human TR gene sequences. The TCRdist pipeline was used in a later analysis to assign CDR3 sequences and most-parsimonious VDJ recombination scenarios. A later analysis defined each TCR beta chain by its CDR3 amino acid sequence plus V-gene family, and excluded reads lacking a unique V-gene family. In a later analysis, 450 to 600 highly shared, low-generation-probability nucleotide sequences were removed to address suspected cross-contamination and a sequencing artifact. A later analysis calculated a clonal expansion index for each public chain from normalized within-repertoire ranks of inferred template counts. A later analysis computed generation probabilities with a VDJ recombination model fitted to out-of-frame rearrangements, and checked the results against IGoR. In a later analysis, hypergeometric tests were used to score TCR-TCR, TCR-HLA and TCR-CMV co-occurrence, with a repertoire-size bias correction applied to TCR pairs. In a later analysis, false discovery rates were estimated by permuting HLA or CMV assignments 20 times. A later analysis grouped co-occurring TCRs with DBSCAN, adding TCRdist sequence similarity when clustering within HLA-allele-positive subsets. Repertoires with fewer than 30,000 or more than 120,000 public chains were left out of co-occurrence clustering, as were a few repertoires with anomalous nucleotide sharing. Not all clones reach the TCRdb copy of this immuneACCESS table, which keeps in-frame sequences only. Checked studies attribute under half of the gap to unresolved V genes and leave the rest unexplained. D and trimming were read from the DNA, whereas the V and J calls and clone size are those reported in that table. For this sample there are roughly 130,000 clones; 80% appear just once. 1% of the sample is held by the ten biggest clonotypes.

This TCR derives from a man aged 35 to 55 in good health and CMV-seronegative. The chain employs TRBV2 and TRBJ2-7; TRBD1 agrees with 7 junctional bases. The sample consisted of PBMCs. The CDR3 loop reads CASSGGDRVFYEQYF. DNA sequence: TGTGCCAGCAGTGGCGGAGACAGGGTTTTCTACGAGCAGTACTTC.